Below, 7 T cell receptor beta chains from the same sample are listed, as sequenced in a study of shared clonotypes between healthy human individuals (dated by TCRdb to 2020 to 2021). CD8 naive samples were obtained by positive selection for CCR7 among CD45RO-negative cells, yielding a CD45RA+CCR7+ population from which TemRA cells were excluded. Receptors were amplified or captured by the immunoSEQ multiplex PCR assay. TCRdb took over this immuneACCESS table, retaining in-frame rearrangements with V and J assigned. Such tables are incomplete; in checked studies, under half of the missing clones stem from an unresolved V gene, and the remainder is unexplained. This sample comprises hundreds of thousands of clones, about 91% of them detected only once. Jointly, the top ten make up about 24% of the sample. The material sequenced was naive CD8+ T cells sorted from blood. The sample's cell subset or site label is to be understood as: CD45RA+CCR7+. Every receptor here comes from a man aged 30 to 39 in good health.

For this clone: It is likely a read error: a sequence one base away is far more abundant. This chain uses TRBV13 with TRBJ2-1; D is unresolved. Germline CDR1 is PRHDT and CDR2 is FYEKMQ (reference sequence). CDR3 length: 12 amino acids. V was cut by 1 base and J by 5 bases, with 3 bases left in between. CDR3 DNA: TGTGCCAGCAGCTTAGACGACAATGAGCAGTTCTTC. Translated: CASSLDDNEQFF. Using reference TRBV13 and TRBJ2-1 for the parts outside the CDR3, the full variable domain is AAGVIQSPRHLIKEKRETATLKCYPIPRHDTVYWYQQGPGQDPQFLISFYEKMQSDKGSIPDRFSAQQFSDYHSELNMSSLELGDSALYFCASSLDDNEQFFGPGTRLTVL.

CDR3 coding DNA: TGTGCCAGCAGCTTAGGACAGGGCGTAAAGACCCAGTACTTC. This gives the protein CASSLGQGVKTQYF. This chain connects TRBV13 to TRBJ2-5, with D possibly TRBD1 on 6 matching bases. Germline V gene data show CDR1 as PRHDT and CDR2 as FYEKMQ (reference sequence). CDR3 length: 14 residues. V was trimmed by 0 bases and J by 6 bases, leaving 11 bases between them.

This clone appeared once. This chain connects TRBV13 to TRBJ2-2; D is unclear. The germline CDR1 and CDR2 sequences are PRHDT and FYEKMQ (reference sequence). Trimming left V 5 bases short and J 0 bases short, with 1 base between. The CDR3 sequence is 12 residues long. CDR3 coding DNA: TGTGCCAGCAGCGCGAACACCGGGGAGCTGTTTTTT. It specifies CASSANTGELFF.

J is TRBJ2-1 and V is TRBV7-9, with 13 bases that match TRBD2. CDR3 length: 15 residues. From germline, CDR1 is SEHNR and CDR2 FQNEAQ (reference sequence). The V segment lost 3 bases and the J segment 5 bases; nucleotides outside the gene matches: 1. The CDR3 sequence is CASSFTSGRDNEQFF. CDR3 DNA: TGTGCCAGCAGCTTTACTAGCGGGAGGGACAATGAGCAGTTCTTC.

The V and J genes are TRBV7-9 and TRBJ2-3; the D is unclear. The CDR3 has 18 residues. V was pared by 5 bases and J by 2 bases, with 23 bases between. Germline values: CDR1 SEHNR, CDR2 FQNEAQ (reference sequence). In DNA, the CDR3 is TGTGCCAGCAGCGGCCTCACCCGTAATAGGCCCTTCACAGATACGCAGTATTTT. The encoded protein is CASSGLTRNRPFTDTQYF.

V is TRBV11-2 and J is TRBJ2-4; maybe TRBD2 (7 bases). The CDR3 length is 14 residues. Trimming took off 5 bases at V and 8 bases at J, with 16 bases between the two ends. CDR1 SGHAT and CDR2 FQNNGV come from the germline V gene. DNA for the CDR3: TGTGCCAGCAGCCAGGGGCTGGGGGGGGACATTCAGTACTTC. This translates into CASSQGLGGDIQYF.

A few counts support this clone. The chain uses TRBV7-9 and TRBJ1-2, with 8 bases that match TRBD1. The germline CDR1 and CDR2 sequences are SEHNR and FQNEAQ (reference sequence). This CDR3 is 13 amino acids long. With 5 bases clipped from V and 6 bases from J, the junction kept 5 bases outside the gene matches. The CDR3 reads CASSRQGKNGYTF. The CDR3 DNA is TGTGCCAGCAGCCGACAGGGGAAGAATGGCTACACCTTC.